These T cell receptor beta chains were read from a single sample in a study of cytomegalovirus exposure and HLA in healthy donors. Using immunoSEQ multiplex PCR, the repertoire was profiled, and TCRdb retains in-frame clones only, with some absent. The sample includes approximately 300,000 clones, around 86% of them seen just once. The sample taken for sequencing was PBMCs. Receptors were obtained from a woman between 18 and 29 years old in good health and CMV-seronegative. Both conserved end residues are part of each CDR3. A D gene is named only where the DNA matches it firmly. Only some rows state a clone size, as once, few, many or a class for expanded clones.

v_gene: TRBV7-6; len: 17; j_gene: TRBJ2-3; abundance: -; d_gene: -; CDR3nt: TGTGCCAGCAGCTTTCGCGGGGGACAAAGGACGCCAGATACGCAGTATTTT; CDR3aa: CASSFRGGQRTPDTQYF
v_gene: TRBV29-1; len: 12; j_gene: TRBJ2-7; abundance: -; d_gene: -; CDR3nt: TGCAGCGTTGTATGGGCAGGCTACGAGCAGTACTTC; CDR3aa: CSVVWAGYEQYF
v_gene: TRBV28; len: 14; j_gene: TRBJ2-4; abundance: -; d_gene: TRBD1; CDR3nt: TGTGCCAGCACTATACAGGGGGCCCAAAACATTCAGTACTTC; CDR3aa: CASTIQGAQNIQYF
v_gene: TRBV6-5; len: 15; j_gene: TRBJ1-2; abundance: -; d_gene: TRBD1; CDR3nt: TGTGCCAGCAGCCTTCGGGGACAGGGAAGCTATGGCTACACCTTC; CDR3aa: CASSLRGQGSYGYTF
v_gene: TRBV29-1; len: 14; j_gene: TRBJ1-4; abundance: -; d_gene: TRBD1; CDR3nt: TGCAGCGCCTTTACCGGGACAGACCCTGAAAAACTGTTTTTT; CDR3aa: CSAFTGTDPEKLFF
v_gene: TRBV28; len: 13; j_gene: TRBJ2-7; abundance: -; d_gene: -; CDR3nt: TGTGCCAGCATGAGGAACGGGATCTACGAGCAGTACTTC; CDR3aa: CASMRNGIYEQYF
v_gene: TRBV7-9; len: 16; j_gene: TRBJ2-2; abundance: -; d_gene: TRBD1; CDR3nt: TGTGCCAGCAGCTTAGCTGGGACAGGGATCACCGGGGAGCTGTTTTTT; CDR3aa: CASSLAGTGITGELFF
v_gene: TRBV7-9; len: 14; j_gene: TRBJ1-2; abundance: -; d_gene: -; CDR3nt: TGTGCCAGCAGCCTTGCTGTGGGGGCGCATGGCTACACCTTC; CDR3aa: CASSLAVGAHGYTF
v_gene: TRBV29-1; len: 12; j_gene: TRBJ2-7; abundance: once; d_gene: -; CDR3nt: TGCAGCGCATACCGGGACAATCACGAGCAGTACTTC; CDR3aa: CSAYRDNHEQYF
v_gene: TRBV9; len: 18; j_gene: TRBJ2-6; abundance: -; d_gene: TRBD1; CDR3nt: TGTGCCAGCAGCGGAGGGGACAGGACACGTTCTGGGGCCAACGTCCTGACTTTC; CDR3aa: CASSGGDRTRSGANVLTF
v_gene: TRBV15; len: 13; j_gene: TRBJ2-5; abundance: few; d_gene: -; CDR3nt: TGTGCCACCAGCAGAGGACAGGAAGAGACCCAGTACTTC; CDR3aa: CATSRGQEETQYF
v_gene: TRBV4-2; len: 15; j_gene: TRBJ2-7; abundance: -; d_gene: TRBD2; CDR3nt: TGTGCCAGCAGCGAAACTAGCGGGAGTTCCTACGAGCAGTACTTC; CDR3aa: CASSETSGSSYEQYF
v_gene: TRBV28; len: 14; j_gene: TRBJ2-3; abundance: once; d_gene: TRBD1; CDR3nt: TGTGCCAGCAGTTTGGACAGGGGGCTATATACGCAGTATTTT; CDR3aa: CASSLDRGLYTQYF
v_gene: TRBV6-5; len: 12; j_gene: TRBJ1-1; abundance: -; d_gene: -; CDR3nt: TGTGCCAGCAGTTCCCGGGGGACTGAAGCTTTCTTT; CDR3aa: CASSSRGTEAFF
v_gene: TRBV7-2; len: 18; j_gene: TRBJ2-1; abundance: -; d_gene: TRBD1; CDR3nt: TGTGCCAGCAGCTTAGTTGGACAGGGGGTCAGTGGTTGGAATGAGCAGTTCTTC; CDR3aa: CASSLVGQGVSGWNEQFF
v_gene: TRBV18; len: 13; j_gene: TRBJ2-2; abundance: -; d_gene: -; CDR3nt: TGTGCCAGCTCGAAAGGGGGTACCGGGGAGCTGTTTTTT; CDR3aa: CASSKGGTGELFF
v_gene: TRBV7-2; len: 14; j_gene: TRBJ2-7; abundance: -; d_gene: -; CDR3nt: TGTGCCAGCAGCTTAGCCCCACTCTCCTACGAGCAGTACTTC; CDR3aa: CASSLAPLSYEQYF
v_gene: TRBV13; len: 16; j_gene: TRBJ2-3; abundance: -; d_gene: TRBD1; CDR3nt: TGTGCCAGCAGCGCTTACGGGACAGGGGGTGCAGATACGCAGTATTTT; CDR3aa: CASSAYGTGGADTQYF
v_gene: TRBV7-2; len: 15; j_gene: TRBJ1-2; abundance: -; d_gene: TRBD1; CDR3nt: TGTGCCAGCAGCTTAGCCCAGACAGGGAGGTATGGCTACACCTTC; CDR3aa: CASSLAQTGRYGYTF
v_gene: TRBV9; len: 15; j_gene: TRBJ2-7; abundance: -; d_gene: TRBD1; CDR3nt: TGTGCCAGCAGCGATTCCGGGACAGGGCGGTACGAGCAGTACTTC; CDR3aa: CASSDSGTGRYEQYF
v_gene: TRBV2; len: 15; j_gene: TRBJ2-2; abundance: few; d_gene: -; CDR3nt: TGTGCCAGCAGTGGAGCCCTAGCGAACACCGGGGAGCTGTTTTTT; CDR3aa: CASSGALANTGELFF
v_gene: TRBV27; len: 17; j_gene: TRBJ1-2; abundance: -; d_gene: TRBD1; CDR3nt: TGTGCCAGCAGCCCGGGAGGGACAGGGGTATTTAACTATGGCTACACCTTC; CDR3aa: CASSPGGTGVFNYGYTF
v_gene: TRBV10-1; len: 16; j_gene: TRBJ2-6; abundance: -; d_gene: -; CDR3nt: TGCGCCAGCACTGACAGAATTTCGCTTCGGGCCAACGTCCTGACTTTC; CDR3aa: CASTDRISLRANVLTF
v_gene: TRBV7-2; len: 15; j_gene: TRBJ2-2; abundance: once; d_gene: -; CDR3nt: TGTGCCAGCAGCTTAGTTCCCTTGAACACCGGGGAGCTGTTTTTT; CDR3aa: CASSLVPLNTGELFF
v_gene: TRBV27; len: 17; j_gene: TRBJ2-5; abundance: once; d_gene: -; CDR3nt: TGTGCCAGCAGTTTAAACCCTTCGCCCGGCGGGTTGGGGACCCAGTACTTC; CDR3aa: CASSLNPSPGGLGTQYF
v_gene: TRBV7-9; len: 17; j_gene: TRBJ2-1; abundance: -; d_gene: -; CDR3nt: TGTGCCAGCAGCTTAGCGGAGGGACTCCTAACCTACAATGAGCAGTTCTTC; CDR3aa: CASSLAEGLLTYNEQFF
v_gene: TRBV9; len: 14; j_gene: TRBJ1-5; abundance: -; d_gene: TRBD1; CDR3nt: TGTGCCAGCAGCATAGGACAGGCCAATCAGCCCCAGCATTTT; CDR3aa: CASSIGQANQPQHF
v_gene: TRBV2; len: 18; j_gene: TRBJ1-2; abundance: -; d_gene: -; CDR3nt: TGTGCCAGCAGACCGAATTGGGGACAACGAACGAATAACTATGGCTACACCTTC; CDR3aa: CASRPNWGQRTNNYGYTF
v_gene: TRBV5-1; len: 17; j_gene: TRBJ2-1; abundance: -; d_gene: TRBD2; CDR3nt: TGCGCCAGCAGCCCGCCGACTAGCGGGAGGTTCTACAATGAGCAGTTCTTC; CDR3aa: CASSPPTSGRFYNEQFF
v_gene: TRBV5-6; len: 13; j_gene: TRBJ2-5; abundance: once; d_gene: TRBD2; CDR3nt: TGTGCCAGCAGCAGCGGGGGAAAGGAGACCCAGTACTTC; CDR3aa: CASSSGGKETQYF
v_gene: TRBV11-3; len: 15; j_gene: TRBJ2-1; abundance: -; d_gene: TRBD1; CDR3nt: TGTGCCAGCAGCCCTCGGGACAGCTCCTACAATGAGCAGTTCTTC; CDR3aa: CASSPRDSSYNEQFF
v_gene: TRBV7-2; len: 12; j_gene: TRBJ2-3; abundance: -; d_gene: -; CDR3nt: TGTGCCAGCATGGGGCTTACAGATACGCAGTATTTT; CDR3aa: CASMGLTDTQYF
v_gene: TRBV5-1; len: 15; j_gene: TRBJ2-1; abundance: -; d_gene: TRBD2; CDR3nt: TGCGCCAGCAGCCCCGTAGCGGGAGAGGCTGATGAGCAGTTCTTC; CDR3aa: CASSPVAGEADEQFF
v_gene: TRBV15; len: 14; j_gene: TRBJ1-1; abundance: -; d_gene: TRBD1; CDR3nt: TGTGCCACCAGCAGGAACAGGGGGCGGACTGAAGCTTTCTTT; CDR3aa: CATSRNRGRTEAFF
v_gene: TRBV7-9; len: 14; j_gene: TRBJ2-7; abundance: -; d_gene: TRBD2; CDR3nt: TGTGCCTGGGGGAGGGGCCCCCCGGTGGAGGAGCAGTACTTC; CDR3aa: CAWGRGPPVEEQYF
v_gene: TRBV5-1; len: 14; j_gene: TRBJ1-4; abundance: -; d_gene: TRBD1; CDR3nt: TGCGCCAGCAGCGTAGCCGGGACAGAAGGGTCACTGTTTTTT; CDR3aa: CASSVAGTEGSLFF
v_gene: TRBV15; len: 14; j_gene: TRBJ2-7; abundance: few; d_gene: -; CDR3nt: TGTGCCACCAGCAGAGAGGTGGGCGCCTACGAGCAGTACTTC; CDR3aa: CATSREVGAYEQYF
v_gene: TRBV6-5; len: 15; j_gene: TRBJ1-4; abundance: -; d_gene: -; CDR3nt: TGTGCCAGCAGTTACTCAGGCGGAACTAATGAAAAACTGTTTTTT; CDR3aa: CASSYSGGTNEKLFF
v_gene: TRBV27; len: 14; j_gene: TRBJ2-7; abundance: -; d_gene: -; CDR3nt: TGTGCCAGCAGTTCCTCGGGACTCCCCTACGAGCAGTACTTC; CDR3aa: CASSSSGLPYEQYF
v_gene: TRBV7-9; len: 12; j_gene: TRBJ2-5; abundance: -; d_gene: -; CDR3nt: TGTGCCAGCAGCTTCCAGGAGGAGGCCCAGTACTTC; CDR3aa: CASSFQEEAQYF
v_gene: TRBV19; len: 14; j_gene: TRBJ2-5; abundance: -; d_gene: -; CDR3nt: TGTGCCAGTAGCCTCCGGGACTACCAAGAGACCCAGTACTTC; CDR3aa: CASSLRDYQETQYF
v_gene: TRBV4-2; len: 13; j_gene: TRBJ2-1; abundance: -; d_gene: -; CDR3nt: TGTGCCAGCAGGGGGCAAGGGTACAATGAGCAGTTCTTC; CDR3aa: CASRGQGYNEQFF
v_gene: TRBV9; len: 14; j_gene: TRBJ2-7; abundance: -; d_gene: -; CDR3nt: TGTGCCAGCAGCGTAGGGGGGGTCGGCAACGAGCAGTACTTC; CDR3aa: CASSVGGVGNEQYF
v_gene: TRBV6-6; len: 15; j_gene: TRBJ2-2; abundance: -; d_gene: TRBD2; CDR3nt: TGTGCCAGCAGTCAGGGGACTAGCGGGACCGGGGAGCTGTTTTTT; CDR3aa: CASSQGTSGTGELFF